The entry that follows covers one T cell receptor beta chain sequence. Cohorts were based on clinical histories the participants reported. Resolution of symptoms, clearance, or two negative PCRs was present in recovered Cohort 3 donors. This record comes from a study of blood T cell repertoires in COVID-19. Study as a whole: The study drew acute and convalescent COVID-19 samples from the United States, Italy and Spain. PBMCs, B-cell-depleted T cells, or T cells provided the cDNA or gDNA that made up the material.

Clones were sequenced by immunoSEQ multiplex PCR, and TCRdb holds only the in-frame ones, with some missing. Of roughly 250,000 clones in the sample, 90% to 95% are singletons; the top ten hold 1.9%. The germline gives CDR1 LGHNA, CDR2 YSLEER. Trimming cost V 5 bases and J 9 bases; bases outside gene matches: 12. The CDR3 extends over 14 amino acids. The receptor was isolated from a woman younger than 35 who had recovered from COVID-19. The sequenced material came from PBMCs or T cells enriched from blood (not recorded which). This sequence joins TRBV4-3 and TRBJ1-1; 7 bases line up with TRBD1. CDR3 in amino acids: CASSVLGTATKAFF. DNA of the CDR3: TGCGCCAGCAGCGTCCTGGGGACAGCCACCAAAGCTTTCTTT.